The clone carrying this T cell receptor (beta chain) has just a few counts. Its target is unknown. These data belong to a study of cytomegalovirus exposure and HLA in healthy donors. Study results and limitations: TCR beta V segments were, for the most part, productive about 87% or about 30% of the time in an earlier analysis. In a later analysis, DRB1 alleles had the most associated TCRs; HLA-C alleles the fewest. There were several of the most significant clusters that appeared linked to common viral pathogens in a later analysis.

CDR1 and CDR2 from the germline V gene are GTSNPN and SVGIG (reference sequence). The CDR3 loop spans 13 amino acids. Trimming stripped 2 bases from V and 5 bases from J, with 12 bases between. Amplification used 60 Vbeta primers and 13 Jbeta primers. As handled by the study authors: Approximately 86 million unique TCR beta chains, roughly 12 million shared, were counted in a later analysis. Clones were read by immunoSEQ multiplex PCR, and TCRdb kept only the in-frame ones, dropping some. That table is the source of V, J and clone size, and D and trimming were worked out from the DNA. Altogether 50,000 to 70,000 clones are present, approximately 78% being singletons, with the ten largest covering 3%.

The chain employs TRBV30 and TRBJ2-5; D gene ambiguous. Sequenced material: PBMCs. The clonotype was recovered from a girl aged 10-17 years in good health and CMV-seropositive. CDR3 region: CAWSPQVGETQYF. The CDR3, as DNA: TGTGCCTGGAGTCCTCAAGTCGGTGAGACCCAGTACTTC.